Listed below are T cell receptor beta chains from one sample, sequenced in a study of blood T cell repertoires in COVID-19. The protocol was immunoSEQ multiplex PCR, while the TCRdb copy is restricted to in-frame clones and leaves out a portion. The sample comprises roughly 68,000 clones, around 85% of which are singletons, and roughly a tenth rests with the top ten. The specimen was peripheral blood. All receptors come from a woman between 45 and 60 years old with acute or convalescent COVID-19. The CDR3 runs from the conserved cysteine through the conserved F or W. The D gene is left open where the match is weak. The size field is filled for only some rows; it gives once, few, many or a size class.

j_call | clone_size | v_call | d_call | cdr3_aa | cdr3_nt
TRBJ2-1 | NA | TRBV6-2/TRBV6-3 | TRBD2 | CASSYRSGRGSYNEQFF | TGTGCCAGCAGTTACCGGAGCGGGAGGGGCTCCTACAATGAGCAGTTCTTC
TRBJ1-6 | few | TRBV5-1 | NA | CASSSTVNNSPLHF | TGCGCCAGCAGCTCGACAGTCAATAATTCACCCCTCCACTTT
TRBJ1-1 | NA | TRBV10-3 | NA | CATRDSTEAFF | TGTGCCACTAGAGATTCCACTGAAGCTTTCTTT
TRBJ2-1 | NA | TRBV7-2 | NA | CASSPGGRYNEQFF | TGTGCCAGCAGCCCTGGGGGCCGCTACAATGAGCAGTTCTTC
TRBJ1-1 | NA | TRBV7-7 | NA | CASSFAQNTEAFF | TGTGCCAGCAGCTTTGCGCAGAACACTGAAGCTTTCTTT
TRBJ1-2 | NA | TRBV27 | TRBD1 | CASREADRAYGYTF | TGTGCCAGCAGGGAAGCGGACAGGGCCTATGGCTACACCTTC
TRBJ2-7 | NA | TRBV7-8 | TRBD2 | CASSTSGNSYEQYF | TGTGCCAGCAGTACTAGCGGGAACTCCTACGAGCAGTACTTC
TRBJ1-1 | NA | TRBV5-6 | NA | CASSFEGVGWAFF | TGTGCCAGCAGCTTTGAGGGGGTCGGTTGGGCTTTCTTT
TRBJ1-3 | few | TRBV19 | NA | CASSISRASGNTIYF | TGTGCCAGTAGTATCAGCAGGGCCTCTGGAAACACCATATATTTT
TRBJ2-5 | NA | TRBV5-1 | TRBD2 | CASSSATGGPGETQYF | TGCGCCAGCAGCTCGGCTACGGGGGGGCCGGGAGAGACCCAGTACTTC
TRBJ1-2 | NA | TRBV7-9 | TRBD1 | CASSPAGTGVHGYTF | TGTGCCAGCAGCCCAGCCGGGACAGGGGTGCATGGCTACACCTTC
TRBJ2-7 | NA | TRBV5-1 | NA | CASSPWGSGAYEQYF | TGCGCCAGCAGCCCGTGGGGTAGCGGTGCCTACGAGCAGTACTTC
TRBJ2-7 | few | TRBV27 | NA | CASRYQGKSSYEQYF | TGTGCCAGCAGATACCAGGGAAAGAGCTCCTACGAGCAGTACTTC
TRBJ1-1 | NA | TRBV18 | NA | CASSPSVNTEAFF | TGTGCCAGCTCACCATCCGTGAACACTGAAGCTTTCTTT
TRBJ2-3 | NA | TRBV30 | TRBD2 | CAWSVRAGWGTDTQYF | TGTGCCTGGAGTGTTCGAGCGGGATGGGGCACAGATACGCAGTATTTT
TRBJ1-2 | NA | TRBV12-3/TRBV12-4 | NA | CASSLVAGNGYTF | TGTGCCAGCAGTTTAGTGGCAGGGAATGGCTACACCTTC
TRBJ1-1 | few | TRBV2 | TRBD1 | CASSGDRGGEAFF | TGTGCCAGCAGTGGGGACAGGGGAGGTGAAGCTTTCTTT
TRBJ2-2 | NA | TRBV19 | TRBD1 | CASSIQGVGELFF | TGTGCCAGTAGTATACAGGGGGTCGGGGAGCTGTTTTTT
TRBJ1-1 | NA | TRBV10-3 | NA | CAIRTNRQAFF | TGTGCCATCAGGACAAATCGCCAAGCTTTCTTT
TRBJ1-1 | NA | TRBV5-1 | NA | CASSPNAGGTEAFF | TGCGCCAGCAGCCCCAACGCGGGGGGAACTGAAGCTTTCTTT
TRBJ2-5 | NA | TRBV28 | NA | CASAGEETQYF | TGTGCCAGCGCAGGGGAAGAGACCCAGTACTTC
TRBJ2-2 | NA | TRBV11-3 | NA | CASSPDTGELFF | TGTGCCAGCAGCCCCGACACCGGGGAGCTGTTTTTT
TRBJ1-4 | NA | TRBV7-9 | NA | CASSSRGKTNEKLFF | TGTGCCAGCAGTTCTAGGGGAAAAACTAATGAAAAACTGTTTTTT
TRBJ2-7 | NA | TRBV2 | TRBD1 | CASSEDRGIYEQYF | TGTGCCAGCAGTGAAGACAGGGGTATCTACGAGCAGTACTTC
TRBJ1-1 | few | TRBV6-5 | TRBD1 | CASSKYRGKTEAFF | TGTGCCAGCAGTAAGTACAGGGGAAAAACTGAAGCTTTCTTT
TRBJ2-1 | NA | TRBV18 | NA | CASSPETLAASEQFF | TGTGCCAGCTCACCCGAGACACTAGCTGCGAGTGAGCAGTTCTTC
TRBJ1-4 | NA | TRBV19 | NA | CASSIGASLLNEKLFF | TGTGCCAGTAGTATAGGGGCCAGCCTACTTAATGAAAAACTGTTTTTT
TRBJ1-5 | NA | TRBV6-5 | NA | CASSYSVSGNQPQHF | TGTGCCAGCAGTTACTCAGTTTCGGGCAATCAGCCCCAGCATTTT
TRBJ2-7 | NA | TRBV4-3 | TRBD2 | CASSQGLAGDYEQYF | TGCGCCAGCAGCCAAGGACTAGCGGGCGACTACGAGCAGTACTTC
TRBJ1-1 | once | TRBV7-2 | NA | CASSSLMNTEAFF | TGTGCCAGCAGCTCACTCATGAACACTGAAGCTTTCTTT
TRBJ1-6 | NA | TRBV6-6 | NA | CASSSRGQSNSPLHF | TGTGCCAGCAGTTCCCGCGGACAGTCTAATTCACCCCTCCACTTT
TRBJ1-3 | few | TRBV3-1/TRBV3-2 | NA | CASSQARTANTIYF | TGTGCCAGCAGCCAAGCACGGACAGCAAACACCATATATTTT
TRBJ2-2 | NA | TRBV4-1 | TRBD1 | CASSQDPYRGDGELFF | TGCGCCAGCAGCCAAGATCCGTACAGGGGTGACGGGGAGCTGTTTTTT
TRBJ1-3 | NA | TRBV3-1/TRBV3-2 | NA | CASSLGGTGNTIYF | TGTGCCAGCAGCCTCGGTGGTACGGGAAACACCATATATTTT
TRBJ1-1 | NA | TRBV7-2 | NA | CASSFARDFAQF | TGTGCCAGCAGCTTCGCCCGGGACTTCGCACAGTTT
TRBJ1-1 | NA | TRBV6-5 | NA | CASSYSQGYTEAFF | TGTGCCAGCAGTTACTCCCAGGGATACACTGAAGCTTTCTTT
TRBJ2-3 | NA | TRBV18 | NA | CASSSNRVDTQYF | TGTGCCAGCTCGTCAAACAGGGTCGATACGCAGTATTTT
TRBJ2-1 | NA | TRBV7-9 | TRBD1 | CASSLLTGGTRYNEQFF | TGTGCCAGCAGCTTACTAACAGGGGGTACGAGATACAATGAGCAGTTCTTC
TRBJ1-1 | NA | TRBV30 | NA | CAWSRGMNTEAFF | TGTGCCTGGAGTAGGGGAATGAACACTGAAGCTTTCTTT
TRBJ1-1 | once | TRBV10-3 | NA | CAISSNSNTEAFF | TGTGCCATCTCATCGAACAGCAACACTGAAGCTTTCTTT
TRBJ1-1 | NA | TRBV10-3 | TRBD1 | CAIGGTGVSGTEAFF | TGTGCCATCGGTGGGACAGGGGTAAGTGGTACTGAAGCTTTCTTT
TRBJ2-1 | NA | TRBV9 | TRBD2 | CASSAGRLAGEDNEQFF | TGTGCCAGCAGCGCAGGACGCCTAGCGGGAGAAGACAATGAGCAGTTCTTC
TRBJ2-5 | NA | TRBV2 | NA | CASSAWGRGETQYF | TGTGCCAGCAGTGCATGGGGGCGAGGTGAGACCCAGTACTTC
TRBJ2-1 | NA | TRBV3-1/TRBV3-2 | NA | CASSPGSLWDEQFF | TGTGCCAGCAGCCCAGGTAGTCTTTGGGATGAGCAGTTCTTC
TRBJ2-5 | NA | TRBV2 | NA | CASTYSLGETQYF | TGTGCCAGCACGTACTCCCTCGGGGAGACCCAGTACTTC
TRBJ1-6 | NA | TRBV7-8 | TRBD1 | CASSLGTGKYSPLHF | TGTGCCAGCAGCTTAGGGACAGGGAAATATTCACCCCTCCACTTT
TRBJ2-3 | few | TRBV25-1 | NA | CASSDMVGSTDTQYF | TGTGCCAGCAGTGATATGGTCGGGAGCACAGATACGCAGTATTTT
TRBJ1-1 | once | TRBV2 | NA | CASSVVVKNTEAFF | TGTGCCAGCAGTGTTGTAGTCAAGAACACTGAAGCTTTCTTT
TRBJ2-5 | NA | TRBV15 | NA | CATSRDMETQYF | TGTGCCACCAGCAGAGATATGGAGACCCAGTACTTC
TRBJ2-3 | NA | TRBV3-1/TRBV3-2 | TRBD2 | CASSLTWAGDTDTQYF | TGTGCCAGCAGCCTCACCTGGGCGGGGGACACAGATACGCAGTATTTT
TRBJ2-3 | few | TRBV5-5 | TRBD2 | CASSLSGGAANTQYF | TGTGCCAGCAGCTTGAGCGGGGGGGCCGCGAATACGCAGTATTTT
TRBJ2-3 | NA | TRBV28 | TRBD2 | CASSRGGRIDTQYF | TGTGCCAGCAGTCGGGGGGGTCGGATAGATACGCAGTATTTT
TRBJ2-5 | few | TRBV6-6 | NA | CASSRKTTSSQETQYF | TGTGCCAGCAGCCGTAAAACAACTAGCTCCCAAGAGACCCAGTACTTC
TRBJ2-3 | NA | TRBV6-5 | NA | CASSRTPSADTQYF | TGTGCCAGCAGCCGCACCCCTTCGGCAGATACGCAGTATTTT
TRBJ1-5 | NA | TRBV21-1 | NA | CATSTITGLTNSNQPQHF | TGTGCCACCTCAACTATCACGGGTCTTACTAATAGCAATCAGCCCCAGCATTTT
TRBJ2-2 | few | TRBV9 | NA | CASSPPTGTGELFF | TGTGCCAGCAGCCCCCCCACGGGGACCGGGGAGCTGTTTTTT
TRBJ2-7 | NA | TRBV27 | TRBD2 | CASKSGGSSYEQYF | TGTGCCAGCAAGAGCGGGGGGAGCTCCTACGAGCAGTACTTC
TRBJ1-1 | NA | TRBV7-6 | TRBD1 | CASSQRTGTNTEAFF | TGTGCCAGCAGCCAGCGGACAGGGACGAACACTGAAGCTTTCTTT
TRBJ2-1 | NA | TRBV7-9 | NA | CASSLDGTLKEQFF | TGTGCCAGCAGCTTAGATGGGACACTGAAGGAGCAGTTCTTC